The 2 T cell receptor beta chains presented below share a single source sample, sequenced in a study of T cell responses to AZD1222 COVID-19 vaccine. Using immunoSEQ multiplex PCR, the repertoire was profiled, and TCRdb retains in-frame clones only, with some absent. The sample has around 150,000 clones; 90% to 95% are singletons. Material: peripheral blood, obtained 28 days after the second AZD1222 dose. These receptors were taken from an adult who received the AZD1222 COVID-19 vaccine.

V is TRBV7-2 and J is TRBJ2-7; the D call may be TRBD1 or TRBD2 (5 bases each). Germline V gene data show CDR1 as SGHTA and CDR2 as FQGNSA. This CDR3 spans 17 amino acids. V lost 3 bases, J lost 2 bases, and 20 bases lay in between. CDR3 protein: CASSFPRDPGGPYEQYF. DNA for the CDR3: TGTGCCAGCAGCTTCCCAAGGGACCCCGGTGGTCCCTACGAGCAGTACTTC.

This clone is a singleton in its sample. The V and J genes are TRBV19 and TRBJ2-3; 9 nucleotides agree with TRBD2. This CDR3 is built from 16 residues. V was clipped by 10 bases and J by 2 bases; unmatched bases: 13. Germline-derived CDR1 and CDR2 are LNHDA and SQIVND (reference sequence). The CDR3 loop reads CATQPLAGYSTDTQYF. For the CDR3, the DNA is TGTGCCACCCAGCCGCTAGCGGGGTACTCCACAGATACGCAGTATTTT.